This T cell receptor beta chain emerged from a study of PD-1 blockade in mismatch repair-deficient tumors. The TCR-sequenced patients were three responders to pembrolizumab. This table comes from immunoSEQ multiplex PCR, and its TCRdb copy is limited to in-frame clones, with some not included. Of about 67,000 clones listed, approximately 82% are singletons. Germline CDR1 and CDR2: SGHRS and YFSETQ. This CDR3 comprises 13 residues. With 4 bases clipped from V and 5 bases from J, the junction kept 3 bases outside the gene matches. The sequence derives from an adult with mismatch repair-deficient cancer. This material consisted of peripheral blood, taken 2 weeks after starting pembrolizumab. The gene calls are TRBV5-1 and TRBJ2-3; TRBD1 aligns across 8 bases. CDR3 sequence: CASSRTGRDTQYF. The CDR3 DNA reads TGCGCCAGCAGCCGGACAGGGCGAGATACGCAGTATTTT.